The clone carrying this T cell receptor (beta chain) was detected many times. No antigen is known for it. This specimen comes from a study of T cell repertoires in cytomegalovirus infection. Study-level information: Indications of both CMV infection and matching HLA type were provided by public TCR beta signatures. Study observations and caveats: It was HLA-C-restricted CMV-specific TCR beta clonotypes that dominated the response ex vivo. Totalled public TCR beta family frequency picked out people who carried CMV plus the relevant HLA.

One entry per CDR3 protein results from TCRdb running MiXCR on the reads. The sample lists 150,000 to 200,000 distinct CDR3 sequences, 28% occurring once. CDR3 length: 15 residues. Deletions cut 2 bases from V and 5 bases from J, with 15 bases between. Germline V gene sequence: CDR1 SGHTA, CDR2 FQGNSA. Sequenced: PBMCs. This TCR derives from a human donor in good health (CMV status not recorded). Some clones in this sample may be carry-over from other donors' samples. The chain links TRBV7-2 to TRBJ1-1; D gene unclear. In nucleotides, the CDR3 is TGTGCCAGCAGCTTATGGATTTCCGGAGGAACTGAAGCTTTCTTT. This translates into CASSLWISGGTEAFF.